This T cell receptor beta chain was documented in a study of OX40 agonist ivuxolimab in advanced cancers. Study-wide context: Patients were infused with ivuxolimab every 2 weeks at 0.01 to 10 mg/kg. Participants, 80% to 90% male, averaged roughly 59 years of age, ranging from about 20 to 80.

Per germline, CDR1 LNHDA and CDR2 SQIVND (reference sequence). This CDR3 comprises 14 residues. Trimming shortened V by 6 bases and J by 4 bases, and 13 bases separated the two germline ends. The method was immunoSEQ multiplex PCR; TCRdb's version includes in-frame clones alone and lacks a portion of them. The sample lists some 70,000 clones, about 86% seen once, with just under 2.5% in the top ten. The starting material was CD4+ or CD8+ T cells sorted from blood, obtained in a trial of the OX40 agonist ivuxolimab. The chain employs TRBV19 and TRBJ1-3; D perhaps matches TRBD1 (5 bases). This TCR was sampled from an adult with an advanced solid tumor such as melanoma, head and neck, liver or kidney cancer. The CDR3 DNA reads as TGTGCCAGTAGCCACCTTGGGGCAGGAAACACCATATATTTT. Amino acid sequence: CASSHLGAGNTIYF.